Below, 16 T cell receptor beta chains from the same sample are listed, as sequenced in a study of blood T cell repertoires in COVID-19. Repertoires were generated with immunoSEQ multiplex PCR, while TCRdb's copy carries only in-frame clones and drops some. Among 350,000 to 450,000 clones listed, 80% to 90% were seen once. Sequencing was done on a sample of peripheral blood. The receptors originated from a woman aged 55-70 years with COVID-19, enrolled during active disease.

This rearrangement joins TRBV16 to TRBJ1-1, with a weak D call TRBD1 (5 bases). This CDR3 contains 15 residues. Germline CDR1 KGHSY, CDR2 FQNENV. The V end lost 2 bases, the J end lost 5 bases, and 15 bases lay between the germline ends. The CDR3 here is CASSQMGPGRTEAFF. The CDR3 region has the DNA TGTGCCAGCAGCCAAATGGGGCCGGGGAGGACTGAAGCTTTCTTT.

The J gene is TRBJ1-1, the V gene TRBV5-1; D is perhaps TRBD1 (6 bases). V was cut by 4 bases and J by 11 bases, with 18 bases left in between. The length of the CDR3 is 13 residues. Germline V gives CDR1 SGHRS, CDR2 YFSETQ. As DNA, the CDR3 is TGCGCCAGCAGCCAAGGGGGAGCAGCAGGGGCTTTCTTT. Amino acid sequence: CASSQGGAAGAFF.

Turning to this clone: The same CDR3 can be traced to other DNA sequences in this sample. The chain carries TRBV6-5 and TRBJ2-7; 7 nucleotides line up with TRBD1. The germline CDR1 and CDR2 sequences are MNHEY and SVGAGI. CDR3 length equals 14 residues. V shed 5 bases, J shed 0 bases, and the junction held 4 bases outside the gene matches. In DNA form, the CDR3 reads TGTGCCAGCAGTCGGACAGGAAGCTCCTACGAGCAGTACTTC. Its translation is CASSRTGSSYEQYF.

The gene calls are TRBV7-2 and TRBJ1-6; TRBD1 agrees at 7 bases. Germline loops: CDR1 SGHTA, CDR2 FQGNSA. This CDR3 is built from 14 residues. Trimming took 8 bases from V and 3 from J; bases not matched to a gene: 4. The CDR3 nucleotides are TGTGCCAGCTCCTGGGACAGCTATAATTCACCCCTCCACTTT. It encodes CASSWDSYNSPLHF.

The chain combines TRBV18 with TRBJ1-2; D gene ambiguous. This CDR3 contains 14 residues. Germline V lookup: CDR1 KGHSH, CDR2 LQKENI. Trimming stripped 4 bases from V and 4 bases from J, with 13 bases between. The CDR3 bases are TGTGCCAGCTCACTTACCGGGGAGCCCTATGGCTACACCTTC. This codes for CASSLTGEPYGYTF.

The chain couples TRBV29-1 to TRBJ2-5; 13 bases fit TRBD2. V was clipped by 7 bases and J by 5 bases; unmatched bases: 7. The CDR3 runs 14 residues. Germline V CDR1 and CDR2: SQVTM, ANQGSEA. The CDR3 region has the DNA TGCAGCGGCCGACTAGCGGGGGGCTGGGAGACCCAGTACTTC. Protein: CSGRLAGGWETQYF. Full variable domain (missing parts from reference TRBV29-1 and TRBJ2-5): SAVISQKPSRDICQRGTSLTIQCQVDSQVTMMFWYRQQPGQSLTLIATANQGSEATYESGFVIDKFPISRPNLTFSTLTVSNMSPEDSSIYLCSGRLAGGWETQYFGPGTRLLVL.

This clone was picked up one time. The CDR3 loop reads CSASGWQGLYEQYF. The CDR3 DNA reads as TGCAGTGCTAGTGGATGGCAGGGACTCTACGAGCAGTACTTC. This chain joins TRBV20-1 and TRBJ2-7; possibly TRBD2 for D (6 bases). The germline V gene has CDR1 DFQATT and CDR2 SNEGSKA (reference sequence). This CDR3 is built from 14 residues. V was cut by 3 bases and J by 3 bases, with 15 bases left in between.

This chain connects TRBV5-4 to TRBJ2-7; 13 bases map to TRBD2. The CDR3 has 15 residues. Germline V gene data show CDR1 as SGHNT and CDR2 as YYREEE (reference sequence). V gave up 4 bases and J gave up 5 bases; unmatched junction bases: 6. DNA of the CDR3: TGTGCCAGCAGCGGGGGAGGACTAGCGGGGGACGAGCAGTACTTC. This encodes CASSGGGLAGDEQYF.

This sequence joins TRBV5-8 and TRBJ2-3, with TRBD2 as a possible D gene (6 bases). V lost 1 base and J 1 base, leaving 10 bases between the germline ends. Germline CDR1 SGHTS, CDR2 YDEGEE. CDR3 length: 15 amino acids. The CDR3 coding sequence is TGTGCCAGCAGCTTGATGCGGGGACGCACAGATACGCAGTATTTT. Its translation is CASSLMRGRTDTQYF.

The V gene is TRBV5-1, the J gene TRBJ1-1; D remains unclear. CDR3 length equals 13 residues. V lost 5 bases and J 1 base, leaving 9 bases between the germline ends. CDR1 is SGHRS, CDR2 YFSETQ, per germline. The CDR3 sequence is CASRNEENTEAFF. CDR3 sequence (DNA): TGCGCCAGCAGGAACGAGGAGAACACTGAAGCTTTCTTT.

The chain carries TRBV29-1 and TRBJ2-3; the D gene is possibly TRBD2 (6 bases). CDR1 is SQVTM and CDR2 is ANQGSEA in the germline V gene. The ends were cut back, 6 bases at V and 0 bases at J, with 13 bases in the middle. The CDR3 has 14 residues. For the CDR3, the DNA is TGCAGCGTGAGACGGGGGTTTAGCACAGATACGCAGTATTTT. It is translated as CSVRRGFSTDTQYF.

J is TRBJ1-5 and V is TRBV9; TRBD1 is a possible D gene (5 bases). Trimming stripped 0 bases from V and 7 bases from J, with 8 bases between. Germline CDR1 SGDLS, CDR2 YYNGEE. This CDR3 is 13 amino acids long. CDR3 coding DNA: TGTGCCAGCAGCGTAGAGGAGGGGCAGCCCCAGCATTTT. The encoded protein is CASSVEEGQPQHF.

The rearrangement uses TRBV6-5 and TRBJ1-4; TRBD1 agrees at 7 bases. Unmatched junction bases numbered 7, after V lost 7 bases and J lost 5 bases. Germline-derived CDR1 and CDR2 are MNHEY and SVGAGI. The length of the CDR3 is 14 residues. The CDR3 sequence is CASKLRGQNEKLFF. In DNA form, the CDR3 reads TGTGCCAGCAAGCTAAGGGGGCAGAATGAAAAACTGTTTTTT.

The chain is built from TRBV7-9 and TRBJ2-6, with 11 bases matching TRBD2. Germline values: CDR1 SEHNR, CDR2 FQNEAQ (reference sequence). V dropped 5 bases and J dropped 0; count of bases not matched to a gene: 9. The CDR3 totals 19 residues. CDR3 protein: CASSPALAGDPSGANVLTF. The DNA for the CDR3 is TGTGCCAGCAGCCCCGCACTAGCGGGGGACCCCTCTGGGGCCAACGTCCTGACTTTC.

The chain recombines TRBV15 with TRBJ1-4, with 7 bases aligning to TRBD1. Germline V CDR1 and CDR2: LNHNV, YYDKDF (reference sequence). There are 16 residues in the CDR3. The V gene end was trimmed by 0 bases and the J gene end by 3 bases; junction bases not matched to a gene: 4. The CDR3 loop reads CATSRDRGTANEKLFF. As DNA, the CDR3 is TGTGCCACCAGCAGAGATCGGGGGACAGCTAATGAAAAACTGTTTTTT.

This clone was found a few times. The chain is built from TRBV7-3 and TRBJ1-2, with TRBD1 matching 7 bases. CDR3 length: 16 residues. The V segment lost 0 bases and the J segment 3 bases; nucleotides outside the gene matches: 7. CDR1 is SGHTA and CDR2 is FQGTGA in the germline V gene. The CDR3 DNA is TGTGCCAGCAGCTTAACAGAGACGACAGGGTACTATGGCTACACCTTC. Translation: CASSLTETTGYYGYTF.